Each of the 28 T cell receptor beta chains below was sequenced from the same sample in a study of long-term antiretroviral therapy in people with HIV. The immunoSEQ assay was v3.0, run at survey level. TCRdb's copy holds only in-frame clones and misses some; the assay was immunoSEQ multiplex PCR. The sample yields more than 20,000 clones, around 87% seen once. The source material was unsorted PBMCs, sampled roughly 2.7 years after starting antiretroviral therapy. Receptors were obtained from a man aged 35 to 55 with HIV.

The V and J genes are TRBV19 and TRBJ2-7; TRBD2 aligns across 11 bases. J gave up 0 bases and V 4 bases, and 2 bases lay outside the gene matches. Germline-derived CDR1 and CDR2 are LNHDA and SQIVND (reference sequence). This CDR3 comprises 15 residues. The CDR3 DNA sequence: TGTGCCAGTAGTACGACTAGCGGGATCTCCTACGAGCAGTACTTC. It yields the protein CASSTTSGISYEQYF.

This chain joins TRBV7-9 and TRBJ1-2; possible D gene TRBD1, 6 bases. The CDR3 totals 13 residues. The germline V gene has CDR1 SEHNR and CDR2 FQNEAQ (reference sequence). V lost 5 bases, J lost 4 bases, and 11 bases lay in between. The CDR3 DNA is TGTGCCAGCAGCCTAAGGGGGTCCTATGGCTACACCTTC. Protein sequence: CASSLRGSYGYTF.

This rearrangement joins TRBV10-3 to TRBJ1-2, with D possibly TRBD1 on 5 matching bases. The V gene's germline CDR1 is ENHRY and CDR2 SYGVKD. V was pared by 2 bases and J by 2 bases, with 15 bases between. The CDR3 contains 16 residues. CDR3 DNA: TGTGCCATCAGTGAGATAGACGGGGCTCTGAACTATGGCTACACCTTC. Amino acids: CAISEIDGALNYGYTF.

The CDR3 region is CASSSPSQDRGGYGYTF. The CDR3 DNA reads as TGTGCCAGCAGTTCGCCCTCCCAGGACAGGGGAGGGTATGGCTACACCTTC. The chain carries TRBV28 and TRBJ1-2, with TRBD1 matching 9 bases. Germline V lookup: CDR1 MDHEN, CDR2 SYDVKM. The V segment lost 4 bases and the J segment 5 bases; nucleotides outside the gene matches: 14. The CDR3 covers 17 residues.

The chain joins TRBV10-3 to TRBJ2-7, with D perhaps matching TRBD1 (6 bases). The CDR3 runs to 14 residues. Trimming stripped 5 bases from V and 5 bases from J, with 16 bases between. Germline-derived CDR1 and CDR2 are ENHRY and SYGVKD. The chain's CDR3 is CAISPGHLVDEQYF. The CDR3 coding sequence is TGTGCCATCAGTCCGGGACACTTAGTAGACGAGCAGTACTTC.

The chain carries TRBV7-2 and TRBJ1-2; 10 bases align to TRBD1. Germline CDR1 is SGHTA and CDR2 is FQGNSA. Trimming cost V 5 bases and J 4 bases; bases outside gene matches: 10. The CDR3 is 16 residues long. The CDR3 DNA is TGTGCCAGCAGCCTCGGTTTCCGGGACAGGGGCTATGGCTACACCTTC. This sequence encodes CASSLGFRDRGYGYTF.

This rearrangement joins TRBV5-6 to TRBJ2-3; D call uncertain. The germline V gene has CDR1 SGHDT and CDR2 YYEEEE. The V end lost 2 bases, the J end lost 3 bases, and 1 base lay between the germline ends. CDR3 size: 11 residues. This CDR3 reads CASSLTDTQYF. The CDR3 nucleotides are TGTGCCAGCAGCTTAACAGATACGCAGTATTTT.

The V and J genes are TRBV14 and TRBJ2-7; 9 bases agree with TRBD2. Germline CDR1 SGHDN, CDR2 FVKESK. The trim removed 3 bases at V and 11 bases at J, leaving 8 bases unmatched. The CDR3 consists of 13 residues. In nucleotides, the CDR3 is TGTGCCAGCAGCCACACCTGGACTAGCGATAAGTACTTC. Translated: CASSHTWTSDKYF.

This sequence joins TRBV30 and TRBJ2-2; D not resolved. Trimming cost V 0 bases and J 7 bases, with 18 bases left between them. This CDR3 region has 16 residues. Germline V CDR1 and CDR2: GTSNPN, SVGIG (reference sequence). As DNA, the CDR3 is TGTGCCTGGAGTGTATACGACACTCCTAACGGCGGGGAGCTGTTTTTT. Translating gives CAWSVYDTPNGGELFF.

V gene TRBV13 combines with J gene TRBJ2-7, with TRBD2 matching 10 bases. CDR1 and CDR2 (germline): PRHDT, FYEKMQ (reference sequence). This CDR3 spans 17 amino acids. After removal of 5 bases from V and 1 base from J, the junction contained 11 bases not matched to a gene. CDR3 residues: CASSPGLAGDESYEQYF. DNA of the CDR3: TGTGCCAGCAGCCCCGGGCTAGCGGGAGATGAATCCTACGAGCAGTACTTC.

This chain links TRBV6-4 with TRBJ2-1, with 9 bases aligning to TRBD2. The germline gives CDR1 MRHNA, CDR2 SNTAGT. After removal of 5 bases from V and 0 bases from J, the junction contained 14 bases not matched to a gene. The CDR3 contains 19 residues. DNA of the CDR3: TGTGCCAGCAGTCCCGTAGGGAGCGGGGGGACGAGCTCCTACAATGAGCAGTTCTTC. The encoded protein is CASSPVGSGGTSSYNEQFF.

Turning to this clone: The limits of the CDR3 on the DNA are not certain, so only TCRdb's listed CDR3 is given. Here the CDR3 reads CASSLDDFGAGELFF. V is TRBV11-2 and J is TRBJ2-2; TRBD2 is the table's D call, not checked against the DNA. Germline CDR1 is SGHAT and CDR2 is FQNNGV. 15 amino acids form the CDR3, both terminal residues included.

This chain uses TRBV5-4 with TRBJ2-1, with D unresolved. CDR1 and CDR2 from the germline V gene are SGHNT and YYREEE (reference sequence). This CDR3 has 13 residues. V lost 3 bases to trimming and J lost 7 bases, with 11 bases between them. The CDR3 nucleotides read TGTGCCAGCAGCTCGAAATCTGGGAATGAGCAGTTCTTC. The encoded protein is CASSSKSGNEQFF.

The rearrangement uses TRBV5-4 and TRBJ2-3; TRBD1 or TRBD2 may be the D gene (6 bases each). Germline CDR1 SGHNT, CDR2 YYREEE (reference sequence). Trimming took off 2 bases at V and 4 bases at J, with 23 bases between the two ends. The CDR3 contains 18 residues. CDR3 coding DNA: TGTGCCAGCAGCTTTGAGCGTGGCCCCTCTAGGGGGGCAGATACGCAGTATTTT. Its translation is CASSFERGPSRGADTQYF.

The chain carries TRBV4-1 and TRBJ2-1; D unresolved. The CDR3 is 16 amino acids. The V end lost 2 bases, the J end lost 2 bases, and 13 bases lay between the germline ends. CDR1 and CDR2 (germline): MGHRA, YSYEKL. As DNA, the CDR3 is TGCGCCAGCAGCCAAATCGATATGTTCGCCTACAATGAGCAGTTCTTC. Translating gives CASSQIDMFAYNEQFF.

The chain recombines TRBV6-1 with TRBJ2-4; tentatively, D is TRBD1 (6 bases). There are 14 residues in the CDR3. CDR1 and CDR2 from the germline V gene are MNHNS and SASEGT. Trimming stripped 4 bases from V and 11 bases from J, with 18 bases between. CDR3 loop: CASSVPGTPVFQYF. The CDR3 DNA reads TGTGCCAGCAGTGTCCCTGGGACACCAGTTTTTCAGTACTTC.

V is TRBV10-3 and J is TRBJ2-6; no reliable D call. CDR1 is ENHRY and CDR2 is SYGVKD in the germline V gene. V shed 3 bases and J shed 2 bases, with 2 bases lying between them. The CDR3 is 13 residues long. Here the CDR3 DNA reads TGTGCCATCAGTGATGCTGGGGCCAACGTCCTGACTTTC. Translating it yields CAISDAGANVLTF.

The table lists this clone with a few counts. The chain links TRBV30 to TRBJ2-5; 7 bases match TRBD2. The CDR3 loop spans 14 amino acids. Trimming removed 7 bases from V and 2 bases from J; junction bases left unmatched: 10. Germline V gene data show CDR1 as GTSNPN and CDR2 as SVGIG (reference sequence). CDR3 DNA sequence: TGTGCCTCCTCGGCTGGGGACTATCAAGAGACCCAGTACTTC. Translating gives CASSAGDYQETQYF. The whole variable domain, remainder taken from reference TRBV30 and TRBJ2-5, is SQTIHQWPATLVQPVGSPLSLECTVEGTSNPNLYWYRQAAGRGLQLLFYSVGIGQISSEVPQNLSASRPQDRQFILSSKKLLLSDSGFYLCASSAGDYQETQYFGPGTRLLVL.

The chain uses TRBV15 and TRBJ1-1; TRBD1 might be the D (6 bases). Germline lookup yields CDR1 LNHNV and CDR2 YYDKDF (reference sequence). The V end lost 1 base, the J end lost 4 bases, and 13 bases lay between the germline ends. The CDR3 is 15 amino acids. CDR3 amino acids: CATSRVNREGTEAFF. CDR3 bases: TGTGCCACCAGCAGAGTGAACAGGGAAGGCACTGAAGCTTTCTTT.

This chain links TRBV25-1 with TRBJ2-3; D is possibly TRBD1 (5 bases). The CDR3 extends over 16 amino acids. CDR1 is MGHDK, CDR2 SYGVNS, per germline. The ends were cut back, 3 bases at V and 0 bases at J, with 13 bases in the middle. The CDR3 reads CASSDSETASTDTQYF. The DNA for the CDR3 is TGTGCCAGCAGTGATAGTGAGACAGCTAGCACAGATACGCAGTATTTT.

In its sample, this clone was seen once. The V and J genes are TRBV7-9 and TRBJ1-1; possible D gene TRBD1, 5 bases. V was shortened by 5 bases and J by 3 bases, with 19 bases between the two germline ends. The CDR3 length is 16 residues. Germline V CDR1 and CDR2: SEHNR, FQNEAQ (reference sequence). The CDR3 is CASSPTRAGEYTEAFF. CDR3 sequence (DNA): TGTGCCAGCAGCCCCACCCGGGCGGGGGAATACACTGAAGCTTTCTTT.

The chain combines TRBV5-1 with TRBJ2-1; maybe TRBD1 (6 bases). Between the trimmed V and J ends, which lost 2 bases and 2 bases, there was a span of 11 bases. Germline CDR1 SGHRS, CDR2 YFSETQ. CDR3 length equals 15 residues. The CDR3 bases are TGCGCCAGCAGCTTTAGGCAGGGGACCTACAATGAGCAGTTCTTC. It specifies CASSFRQGTYNEQFF. The full variable domain, its missing parts supplied by reference TRBV5-1 and TRBJ2-1, is KAGVTQTPRYLIKTRGQQVTLSCSPISGHRSVSWYQQTPGQGLQFLFEYFSETQRNKGNFPGRFSGRQFSNSRSEMNVSTLELGDSALYLCASSFRQGTYNEQFFGPGTRLTVL.

The genes are TRBV7-2 and TRBJ2-7, with 8 bases fitting TRBD1. The V and J ends lost 2 bases and 0 bases, in that order; junction bases with no gene match: 3. The CDR3 spans 15 residues. Germline lookup yields CDR1 SGHTA and CDR2 FQGNSA. The CDR3 protein is CASSLRQGASYEQYF. CDR3 coding DNA: TGTGCCAGCAGCTTAAGGCAGGGGGCCTCCTACGAGCAGTACTTC. The full variable domain, completed using reference TRBV7-2 and TRBJ2-7, is GAGVSQSPSNKVTEKGKDVELRCDPISGHTALYWYRQSLGQGLEFLIYFQGNSAPDKSGLPSDRFSAERTGGSVSTLTIQRTQQEDSAVYLCASSLRQGASYEQYFGPGTRLTVT.

This chain links TRBV30 with TRBJ1-2; D gene ambiguous. V lost 1 base and J lost 6, with 21 bases in between. Germline CDR1 and CDR2: GTSNPN and SVGIG (reference sequence). The length of the CDR3 is 16 residues. In DNA form, the CDR3 reads TGTGCCTGGAGTGACGAAAGTTACGGGCAGGCTCATGGCTACACCTTC. Translated: CAWSDESYGQAHGYTF.

The genes are TRBV7-9 and TRBJ2-1; 8 nucleotides match TRBD2. Germline lookup yields CDR1 SEHNR and CDR2 FQNEAQ (reference sequence). The CDR3 extends over 15 amino acids. Trimming removed 3 bases from V and 7 bases from J; junction bases left unmatched: 8. The CDR3 is CASSFIAGGLNEQFF. CDR3 in DNA: TGTGCCAGCAGCTTTATCGCGGGGGGCCTTAATGAGCAGTTCTTC.

This chain uses TRBV30 with TRBJ2-1; TRBD2 matches 8 bases. The length of the CDR3 is 13 residues. Germline lookup yields CDR1 GTSNPN and CDR2 SVGIG (reference sequence). J was trimmed by 10 bases and V by 5 bases; bases with no gene match: 10. The CDR3 DNA is TGTGCCTGGGGTCCAGCGGGAGTACGAGAGCAGTTCTTC. Translation: CAWGPAGVREQFF.

This sequence joins TRBV7-6 and TRBJ2-7; D possibly corresponds to TRBD2 (7 bases). This CDR3 contains 18 residues. Germline CDR1 reads SGHVS; CDR2 reads FNYEAQ. V was trimmed by 0 bases and J by 0 bases, leaving 18 bases between them. Here the CDR3 DNA reads TGTGCCAGCAGCTTAGCGGGAGGGCAGGGGTTTTCCTCCTACGAGCAGTACTTC. Translation gives CASSLAGGQGFSSYEQYF. The full variable domain, with the rest looked up from reference TRBV7-6 and TRBJ2-7, is GAGVSQSPRYKVTKRGQDVALRCDPISGHVSLYWYRQALGQGPEFLTYFNYEAQQDKSGLPNDRFSAERPEGSISTLTIQRTEQRDSAMYRCASSLAGGQGFSSYEQYFGPGTRLTVT.

The chain recombines TRBV4-3 with TRBJ1-1, with a possible D match to TRBD1 (6 bases). CDR1 and CDR2 from the germline V gene are LGHNA and YSLEER. Trimming took 0 bases from V and 0 from J, leaving 11 bases between them. The CDR3 covers 16 residues. The CDR3 protein is CASSQDLGAVNTEAFF. The CDR3 DNA reads TGCGCCAGCAGCCAAGATCTGGGGGCGGTGAACACTGAAGCTTTCTTT.